The clone carrying this T cell receptor beta chain was seen a few times. This sample was taken from a study of OX40 agonist ivuxolimab in advanced cancers. Produced via immunoSEQ multiplex PCR; TCRdb's table is partial and in-frame only. Here the sample spans approximately 100,000 clones, approximately 90% being singletons. This CDR3 comprises 16 residues. The V end was cut by 1 base, the J end by 1 base, with 14 bases between. Per germline, CDR1 LNHDA and CDR2 SQIVND (reference sequence). The V gene is TRBV19, the J gene TRBJ2-7; D perhaps matches TRBD1 (5 bases). The sequence came from an adult with an advanced solid tumor such as melanoma, head and neck, liver or kidney cancer. This sample comprised CD4+ or CD8+ T cells sorted from blood, obtained in a trial of the OX40 agonist ivuxolimab. CDR3 sequence (DNA): TGTGCCAGTAGTATAGGAGCAGGGCAAGGTTCCTACGAGCAGTACTTC. Translation: CASSIGAGQGSYEQYF.